Sequencing of this T cell receptor (beta chain) was carried out in a study of blood T cell repertoires in COVID-19. As for the study in general: COVID-19 samples collected from the United States, Italy and Spain covered acute and convalescent phases.

This table comes from immunoSEQ multiplex PCR, and its TCRdb copy is limited to in-frame clones, with some not included. This sample has hundreds of thousands of clones, with approximately 78% found just once. Enrolled through a virtual design, the participants were between about 18 and 89 years of age and came from some 26 US areas. The CDR3 consists of 13 residues. Germline CDR1 and CDR2: LGHNA and YNFKEQ. V was clipped by 1 base and J by 10 bases, with 11 bases between them. V usage is TRBV4-2 and J usage is TRBJ2-1, with D possibly matching TRBD2 (6 bases). The sequenced material came from PBMCs or T cells enriched from blood (not recorded which). This TCR was sampled from a middle-aged man who had been exposed to COVID-19. The CDR3 DNA sequence: TGTGCCAGCAGCCAAGTAAAGGGGAGGGAGCAGTTCTTC. Translation gives CASSQVKGREQFF.